This is a list of T cell receptor beta chains from one sample in a study of CD8 T cells in ankylosing spondylitis. Via MiXCR, TCRdb re-called the 5' RACE reads, giving one row per CDR3 protein. The data hold 250,000 to 300,000 distinct CDR3 sequences, with approximately 20% observed a single time. Sequencing used blood, either unsorted or a sorted T cell fraction (not recorded which). These receptors were collected from a male donor with ankylosing spondylitis or in good health (not recorded which). CDR3s include the opening cysteine and the closing phenylalanine or tryptophan. A D gene is named only where the DNA matches it firmly. Where a row states a size, it is once, few, many or the class of an expanded clone; other rows omit it.

D: NA
J: TRBJ1-1
V: TRBV12-3/TRBV12-4
size: many
DNA: TGTGCCAGCAGTTTAAGCGGGGGCATGTACACTGAAGCTTTCTTT
CDR3: CASSLSGGMYTEAFF

D: NA
J: TRBJ2-3
V: TRBV10-3
size: few
DNA: TGTGCCATCAGTGAATTGGGTAACACAGATACGCAGTATTTT
CDR3: CAISELGNTDTQYF

D: NA
J: TRBJ2-2
V: TRBV7-6
size: NA
DNA: TGTGCCAGCAGCTTAGCTTGGACTTCTAGGCCCGGGGAGCTGTTTTTT
CDR3: CASSLAWTSRPGELFF

D: TRBD1
J: TRBJ1-4
V: TRBV5-1
size: few
DNA: TGCGCCAGCAGCTTTAAAAGCCGGGACAGGGTACCCACAACTAATGAAAAACTGTTTTTT
CDR3: CASSFKSRDRVPTTNEKLFF

D: NA
J: TRBJ2-3
V: TRBV20-1
size: few
DNA: TGCAGTGCAGTCGGCTTGGTTGGCGGGGGCCTAAACACAGATACGCAGTATTTT
CDR3: CSAVGLVGGGLNTDTQYF

D: NA
J: TRBJ2-6
V: TRBV7-7
size: NA
DNA: TGTGCCAGCAGCCAAGACAGCTCTGGGGCCAACGTCCTGACTTTC
CDR3: CASSQDSSGANVLTF

D: NA
J: TRBJ1-1
V: TRBV11-2
size: few
DNA: TGTGCCAGCAGCCTACTCGGCCGAGGGCGAGGGAACACTGAAGCTTTCTTT
CDR3: CASSLLGRGRGNTEAFF

D: NA
J: TRBJ2-1
V: TRBV20-1
size: many
DNA: TGCAGTGCTAAACTCCAGGGGCCCTCCTACAATGAGCAGTTCTTC
CDR3: CSAKLQGPSYNEQFF

D: NA
J: TRBJ1-5
V: TRBV5-1
size: NA
DNA: TGCGCCAGCAGCCCCACCTTCGGGGTAAGCAATCAGCCCCAGCATTTT
CDR3: CASSPTFGVSNQPQHF

D: NA
J: TRBJ2-5
V: TRBV2
size: NA
DNA: TGTGCCAGCAGTGAAGGGGGCCAAGGGGGAGAGACCCAGTACTTC
CDR3: CASSEGGQGGETQYF

D: TRBD1
J: TRBJ1-6
V: TRBV10-3
size: NA
DNA: TGTGCCATCAGTTTGTCCGGGACAGGGTCCTATAATTCACCCCTCCACTTT
CDR3: CAISLSGTGSYNSPLHF

D: NA
J: TRBJ1-5
V: TRBV20-1
size: NA
DNA: TGCAGTGCTAGGGGAGATAGCAATCAGCCCCAGCATTTT
CDR3: CSARGDSNQPQHF

D: NA
J: TRBJ2-3
V: TRBV6-6
size: many
DNA: TGTGCCAGCAGTTACTCGGGGGATACGCAGTATTTT
CDR3: CASSYSGDTQYF

D: NA
J: TRBJ2-1
V: TRBV12-3/TRBV12-4
size: few
DNA: TGTGCCAGCAGACGAAGGGAGATCTCCTACAATGAGCAGTTCTTC
CDR3: CASRRREISYNEQFF

D: NA
J: TRBJ2-5
V: TRBV29-1
size: many
DNA: TGCAGCGTTGCAGTCGGAGGACAAGAGACCCAGTACTTC
CDR3: CSVAVGGQETQYF

D: NA
J: TRBJ2-2
V: TRBV5-1
size: many
DNA: TGCGCCAGCAGCATCAACACCGGGGAGCTGTTTTTT
CDR3: CASSINTGELFF

D: NA
J: TRBJ2-1
V: TRBV3-1
size: few
DNA: TGTGCCAGCAGCCATGCGGGATCCTACAATGAGCAGTTCTTC
CDR3: CASSHAGSYNEQFF

D: NA
J: TRBJ2-3
V: TRBV27
size: NA
DNA: TGTGCCAGCCGCAGGAGGGGGCATACGGTAGCGGAGAGCACAGATACGCAGTATTTT
CDR3: CASRRRGHTVAESTDTQYF

D: TRBD1
J: TRBJ1-5
V: TRBV19
size: NA
DNA: TGTGCCAGTAGTAGCCCAGGGGGCATCGGGAGCAATCAGCCCCAGCATTTT
CDR3: CASSSPGGIGSNQPQHF

D: NA
J: TRBJ1-1
V: TRBV5-1
size: NA
DNA: TGCGCCAGCAGCACGAGACAGTTCGAAATGAACACTGAAGCTTTCTTT
CDR3: CASSTRQFEMNTEAFF

D: NA
J: TRBJ1-5
V: TRBV6-1
size: few
DNA: TGTGCCAGCAGTGAAATAAGGTCTCTTAGCAATCAGCCCCAGCATTTT
CDR3: CASSEIRSLSNQPQHF

D: TRBD2
J: TRBJ2-1
V: TRBV20-1
size: few
DNA: TGCAGTGCTAGCCTAGCGGGAGGCTCCTACAATGAGCAGTTCTTC
CDR3: CSASLAGGSYNEQFF

D: NA
J: TRBJ2-1
V: TRBV7-3
size: many
DNA: TGTGCCAGCAGCTCCGGAGGGGAGCAGTTCTTC
CDR3: CASSSGGEQFF